One and the same sample provided the 13 T cell receptor beta chains below, sequenced in a study of cytomegalovirus exposure and HLA in healthy donors. This PCR relied on a set of 60 Vbeta primers and 13 Jbeta primers. Repertoires were generated with immunoSEQ multiplex PCR, while TCRdb's copy carries only in-frame clones and drops some. This sample's table reports 150,000 or so clones. The sequenced sample was PBMCs. All receptors derive from a woman aged 60-75 years in good health and CMV-seronegative.

The chain employs TRBV19 and TRBJ1-5, with unresolved D. Trimming shortened V by 0 bases and J by 0 bases, and 9 bases separated the two germline ends. This CDR3 region has 16 residues. Germline assignment: CDR1 LNHDA and CDR2 SQIVND (reference sequence). This CDR3 reads CASSIDRLRSNQPQHF. The CDR3 nucleotides are TGTGCCAGTAGTATAGATCGACTTCGTAGCAATCAGCCCCAGCATTTT.

J is TRBJ1-2 and V is TRBV29-1; weak D call: TRBD1 (6 bases). Germline V gene data show CDR1 as SQVTM and CDR2 as ANQGSEA. Trimming left V 3 bases short and J 4 bases short, with 9 bases between. The CDR3 is 12 amino acids. The CDR3 bases are TGCAGCGTTGAGGCACAGGGCTATGGCTACACCTTC. Translated: CSVEAQGYGYTF.

The rearrangement uses TRBV25-1 and TRBJ2-3; a weak D match, TRBD1 (5 bases). The CDR3 contains 13 residues. The V end lost 3 bases, the J end lost 6 bases, and 10 bases lay between the germline ends. Germline V lookup: CDR1 MGHDK, CDR2 SYGVNS. CDR3 in amino acids: CASSDGRVDTQYF. DNA of the CDR3: TGTGCCAGCAGTGACGGCAGGGTTGATACGCAGTATTTT.

The chain links TRBV29-1 to TRBJ2-1; 8 bases map to TRBD2. The CDR3 has 12 residues. The junction had 9 bases not matched to a gene; V was cut back by 8 bases and J by 9 bases. Germline V gives CDR1 SQVTM, CDR2 ANQGSEA. The CDR3, as DNA: TGCAGCTCCGGGAGGGAGTTAGGTGAGCAGTTCTTC. This translates into CSSGRELGEQFF.

The V and J genes are TRBV2 and TRBJ2-1; a possible D gene is TRBD2 (6 bases). Trimming took off 4 bases at V and 5 bases at J, with 9 bases between the two ends. Germline V CDR1 and CDR2: SNHLY, FYNNEI. This CDR3 has 13 residues. The CDR3 reads CASSGGLNNEQFF. The DNA for the CDR3 is TGTGCCAGCAGTGGGGGACTGAACAATGAGCAGTTCTTC.

V usage is TRBV6-5 and J usage is TRBJ1-1; tentatively, D is TRBD1 (6 bases). CDR1 and CDR2 from the germline V gene are MNHEY and SVGAGI. V gave up 6 bases and J gave up 1 base, with 15 bases separating them. This CDR3 comprises 15 residues. This chain's CDR3 is CASSSPGGANTEAFF. The CDR3 bases are TGTGCCAGCAGCTCCCCTGGGGGGGCGAACACTGAAGCTTTCTTT.

The chain has TRBV10-1 and TRBJ2-1, with TRBD2 identical over 12 bases. Germline CDR1 is WNHNN and CDR2 is SYGVQD (reference sequence). Losses at the gene ends were 5 bases for V and 7 bases for J; bases not matched to a gene: 6. There are 15 residues in the CDR3. As DNA, the CDR3 is TGCGCCAGCAGTTGGACTAGCGGGACCCCTAATGAGCAGTTCTTC. Amino acid sequence: CASSWTSGTPNEQFF.

The chain recombines TRBV12-5 with TRBJ2-5; D gene uncertain. Trimming removed 3 bases at V and 4 bases at J, with 18 bases between. Germline loops: CDR1 LGHNT, CDR2 FRNRAP. CDR3 length: 16 amino acids. The CDR3 here is CASGFAVGELSETQYF. CDR3 in DNA: TGTGCTAGTGGTTTTGCAGTGGGCGAGCTTTCAGAGACCCAGTACTTC.

The chain carries TRBV15 and TRBJ2-5; maybe TRBD2 (5 bases). The J call may be faulty, since TRBJ2-7 better matches the DNA end. This CDR3 spans 16 amino acids. CDR1 is LNHNV and CDR2 is YYDKDF in the germline V gene (reference sequence). CDR3 sequence reads: CATSRDLGAGPYEQYF. CDR3 nucleotides: TGTGCCACCAGCAGAGATCTGGGAGCCGGCCCATACGAGCAGTACTTC.

This chain links TRBV14 with TRBJ2-1; D might be TRBD2 (6 bases). Trimming shortened V by 5 bases and J by 4 bases, and 15 bases separated the two germline ends. The CDR3 has 15 amino acids. Germline values: CDR1 SGHDN, CDR2 FVKESK. CDR3 sequence reads: CASSVDIGTYNEQFF. CDR3 DNA sequence: TGTGCCAGCAGCGTGGATATCGGGACTTACAATGAGCAGTTCTTC.

The chain has TRBV6-5 and TRBJ1-1; D is possibly TRBD1 (5 bases). The germline V and J ends were trimmed by 2 bases and 6 bases, with 10 bases remaining between them. CDR3 length: 13 amino acids. Germline CDR1 and CDR2: MNHEY and SVGAGI. The CDR3 nucleotides are TGTGCCAGCAGTTACCGTGAAGGGGCTGAAGCTTTCTTT. It is translated as CASSYREGAEAFF.

The chain uses TRBV7-3 and TRBJ2-2, with 10 bases lining up with TRBD1. The CDR3 has 19 residues. Germline assignment: CDR1 SGHTA and CDR2 FQGTGA. The trim removed 0 bases at V and 4 bases at J, leaving 11 bases unmatched. CDR3 nucleotide sequence: TGTGCCAGCAGCTTAACTGGGGGGACAGGGGCCCGAGGCACCGGGGAGCTGTTTTTT. Translated, it gives CASSLTGGTGARGTGELFF.

Written as DNA, the CDR3 is TGTGCCAGCAGTCAGGGGGAAACCGGGGAGCTGTTTTTT. This gives the protein CASSQGETGELFF. The V and J genes are TRBV7-6 and TRBJ2-2; 7 nucleotides line up with TRBD1. With 6 bases clipped from V and 5 bases from J, the junction kept 3 bases outside the gene matches. From germline, CDR1 is SGHVS and CDR2 FNYEAQ. The CDR3 covers 13 residues.